This TCR beta chain stems from a study of monozygotic twins with inflammatory bowel disease. Study-level findings and limits: IBD patients exhibited fewer clonotypes shared with other individuals than healthy twins, particularly with disease activity. Differing T cell subtypes remained indistinguishable.

A word on this clonotype: Its antigen is still unknown.

Template switching introduced UMIs that contain a 6-nucleotide sample barcode. TCRalpha and TCRbeta cDNA went through nested PCRs of approximately 17 and 9 cycles, two in total. TCRdb re-called the 5' RACE reads; one entry per CDR3 protein, DNA not given. This sample's table has just over 300,000 distinct CDR3 sequences. The sample was blood. The receptor was isolated from a human donor with ulcerative colitis or Crohn's disease, or a healthy co-twin of an affected twin (not recorded which).

The CDR3: CSASDYRGRTEAFF. V usage is TRBV20-1 and J usage is TRBJ1-1; no DNA is available, so the TRBD1 call from TCRdb remains unchecked. The germline gives CDR1 DFQATT, CDR2 SNEGSKA (reference sequence). The CDR3 contains 14 residues.